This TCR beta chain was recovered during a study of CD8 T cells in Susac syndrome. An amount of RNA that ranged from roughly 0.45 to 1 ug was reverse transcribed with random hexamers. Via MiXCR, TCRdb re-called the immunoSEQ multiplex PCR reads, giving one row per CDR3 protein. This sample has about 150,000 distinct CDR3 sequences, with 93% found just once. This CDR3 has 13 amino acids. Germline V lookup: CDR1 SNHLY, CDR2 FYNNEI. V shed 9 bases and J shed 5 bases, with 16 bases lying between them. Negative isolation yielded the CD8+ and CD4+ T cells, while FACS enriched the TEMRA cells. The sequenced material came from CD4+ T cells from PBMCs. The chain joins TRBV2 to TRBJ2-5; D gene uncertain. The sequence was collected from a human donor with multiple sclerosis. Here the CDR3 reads CASLALLWETQYF. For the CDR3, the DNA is TGTGCCAGTTTGGCACTACTGTGGGAGACCCAGTACTTC. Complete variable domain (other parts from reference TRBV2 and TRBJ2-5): EPEVTQTPSHQVTQMGQEVILRCVPISNHLYFYWYRQILGQKVEFLVSFYNNEISEKSEIFDDQFSVERPDGSNFTLKIRSTKLEDSAMYFCASLALLWETQYFGPGTRLLVL.